This is a list of T cell receptor beta chains from one sample in a study of T cell responses to AZD1222 COVID-19 vaccine. Data came from immunoSEQ multiplex PCR; TCRdb stores just in-frame clones and leaves some out. The table shows about 88,000 clones, with about 92% occurring only once. Sample: peripheral blood, taken on day 0 of AZD1222 vaccination. These receptors came from an adult in good health. Both conserved end residues are part of each CDR3. The D gene is left open where the match is weak. Clone sizes are given selectively: once, few, many, or a class where the clone is expanded.

NA TRBJ2-7 TRBV10-1 NA CASSESRTYEQYF TGCGCCAGCAGTGAGTCTCGGACCTACGAGCAGTACTTC
many TRBJ1-1 TRBV18 NA CASSPTGTPHGGTEAFF TGTGCCAGCTCACCAACCGGGACCCCTCACGGGGGTACTGAAGCTTTCTTT
NA TRBJ2-1 TRBV18 NA CASSPGTDEQKFF TGTGCCAGCTCACCGGGGACCGACGAGCAGAAGTTCTTC
NA TRBJ1-2 TRBV28 TRBD1 CASSRRDRVDYGYTF TGTGCCAGCAGTCGCCGGGACAGGGTAGACTATGGCTACACCTTC
NA TRBJ1-4 TRBV27 NA CASASFRFNEKLFF TGTGCCAGCGCTTCGTTCCGGTTTAATGAAAAACTGTTTTTT
NA TRBJ2-7 TRBV7-9 TRBD2 CASSYAAGGPEQYF TGTGCCAGCAGCTATGCAGCGGGAGGGCCGGAGCAGTACTTC
NA TRBJ2-2 TRBV29-1 NA CSVDLGELFF TGCAGCGTAGATTTGGGGGAGCTGTTTTTT
NA TRBJ1-5 TRBV11-2 NA CASSLDRYQPQHF TGTGCCAGCAGCTTAGATCGGTATCAGCCCCAGCATTTT
NA TRBJ2-7 TRBV29-1 TRBD1 CSVRQGRGSYEQYF TGCAGCGTTAGACAGGGACGGGGCTCCTACGAGCAGTACTTC
once TRBJ1-5 TRBV27 NA CASAAWGTRNQPQHF TGTGCCAGCGCCGCCTGGGGGACGAGGAATCAGCCCCAGCATTTT
NA TRBJ1-2 TRBV21-1 NA CASSNNVSLGYTF TGTGCCAGCAGCAATAACGTTTCCTTGGGCTACACCTTC
NA TRBJ2-1 TRBV7-9 TRBD2 CASSKLAGTYNEQFF TGTGCCAGCAGCAAACTAGCGGGGACCTACAATGAGCAGTTCTTC
once TRBJ2-3 TRBV28 NA CASSPAADTKTDTQYF TGTGCCAGCAGCCCAGCCGCCGACACGAAGACAGATACGCAGTATTTT
NA TRBJ1-4 TRBV5-6 NA CASSDAQGRAGKLFF TGTGCCAGCAGCGATGCACAGGGCCGTGCGGGAAAACTGTTTTTT
once TRBJ2-2 TRBV30 NA CAWSVGALNTGELFF TGTGCCTGGAGTGTCGGGGCACTAAACACCGGGGAGCTGTTTTTT
NA TRBJ2-3 TRBV5-1 TRBD2 CASSLLAGNTDTQYF TGCGCCAGCAGCTTACTAGCGGGAAACACAGATACGCAGTATTTT
once TRBJ2-3 TRBV2 TRBD2 CASSSRVLGGSADTQYF TGTGCCAGCAGTTCCAGAGTTTTGGGCGGGAGCGCAGATACGCAGTATTTT
NA TRBJ2-7 TRBV9 TRBD2 CASSVAGTKDYEQYF TGTGCCAGCAGCGTAGCAGGGACTAAAGACTACGAGCAGTACTTC
NA TRBJ2-4 TRBV5-1 NA CASSFWASDNIQYF TGCGCCAGCAGCTTTTGGGCTAGCGACAACATTCAGTACTTC
NA TRBJ1-1 TRBV19 NA CASSIGTNTEAFF TGTGCCAGTAGTATAGGGACTAACACTGAAGCTTTCTTT
once TRBJ2-5 TRBV28 TRBD2 CASSFGLAGVVGETQYF TGTGCCAGCAGTTTTGGCCTAGCGGGAGTCGTAGGGGAGACCCAGTACTTC
NA TRBJ2-1 TRBV2 NA CASSGPTYNEQFF TGTGCCAGCAGCGGGCCGACCTACAATGAGCAGTTCTTC
NA TRBJ1-4 TRBV27 TRBD1 CASSLTHRGLDEKLFF TGTGCCAGCAGTCTCACCCACAGGGGGCTGGATGAAAAACTGTTTTTT
NA TRBJ2-5 TRBV30 TRBD1 CAWSGGQGAETQYF TGTGCCTGGAGTGGGGGACAGGGGGCAGAGACCCAGTACTTC
NA TRBJ2-1 TRBV10-3 NA CAITSGGPRDTLDYNEQFF TGTGCCATCACCAGTGGGGGGCCCCGGGACACACTTGATTACAATGAGCAGTTCTTC
NA TRBJ2-3 TRBV7-2 NA CASSPFRNTQYF TGTGCCAGCAGCCCCTTCCGGAATACGCAGTATTTT
NA TRBJ2-5 TRBV9 NA CASSVVQGGQETQYF TGTGCCAGCAGCGTAGTCCAGGGTGGTCAAGAGACCCAGTACTTC
NA TRBJ2-4 TRBV9 NA CASSPRGGAGKNIQYF TGTGCCAGCAGCCCCCGTGGGGGGGCAGGCAAAAACATTCAGTACTTC
NA TRBJ1-2 TRBV24-1 NA CATSADGEDYGYTF TGTGCCACCAGTGCTGACGGGGAGGACTATGGCTACACCTTC
NA TRBJ2-7 TRBV12-3/TRBV12-4 NA CASRTGSYEQYF TGTGCCAGCCGCACAGGGAGCTACGAGCAGTACTTC
NA TRBJ2-3 TRBV2 TRBD2 CASSDIRSSGRVSDTQYF TGTGCCAGCAGTGATATTCGGTCTAGCGGGAGAGTATCAGATACGCAGTATTTT
NA TRBJ2-1 TRBV4-3 NA CASSQEAASSYNEQFF TGCGCCAGCAGCCAAGAGGCAGCGAGCTCCTACAATGAGCAGTTCTTC
NA TRBJ2-3 TRBV5-1 NA CASSFDQGTRDTQYF TGCGCCAGCAGCTTTGACCAAGGAACGAGAGATACGCAGTATTTT
NA TRBJ1-6 TRBV7-9 NA CASSLEQYNSPLHF TGTGCCAGCAGCTTAGAACAGTATAATTCACCCCTCCACTTT
NA TRBJ2-7 TRBV7-2 TRBD2 CASSTQAGAAYEQYF TGTGCCAGCAGCACCCAAGCGGGGGCGGCCTACGAGCAGTACTTC
NA TRBJ1-1 TRBV27 NA CASSPGRQNTEAFF TGTGCCAGCAGTCCAGGGCGACAGAACACTGAAGCTTTCTTT
NA TRBJ1-3 TRBV4-1 NA CASSHWETSGNTIYF TGCGCCAGCAGCCACTGGGAGACGTCTGGAAACACCATATATTTT
NA TRBJ2-7 TRBV9 NA CASSPGGWAGYEQYF TGTGCCAGCAGCCCTGGAGGGTGGGCGGGATACGAGCAGTACTTC
NA TRBJ2-7 TRBV9 NA CASSVGDMFYEQYF TGTGCCAGCAGCGTAGGTGACATGTTCTACGAGCAGTACTTC
NA TRBJ1-2 TRBV14 TRBD1 CASSQNRQGGYTF TGTGCCAGCAGCCAGAATCGACAGGGTGGCTACACCTTC
NA TRBJ2-7 TRBV3-1/TRBV3-2 TRBD1 CASSQAVQGAGEQYF TGTGCCAGCAGCCAAGCGGTACAGGGGGCTGGGGAGCAGTACTTC
NA TRBJ1-6 TRBV25-1 TRBD1 CASSEYDRGNSPLHF TGTGCCAGCAGTGAATATGACAGGGGCAATTCACCCCTCCACTTT
NA TRBJ1-1 TRBV18 NA CASSPGGNTEAFF TGTGCCAGCTCACCAGGAGGGAACACTGAAGCTTTCTTT
NA TRBJ2-7 TRBV27 NA CASSPRGRRSYEQYF TGTGCCAGCAGTCCCCGGGGGAGAAGATCCTACGAGCAGTACTTC
NA TRBJ2-7 TRBV28 NA CASSSGENHEQYF TGTGCCAGCAGCTCCGGAGAGAACCACGAGCAGTACTTC
few TRBJ1-1 TRBV4-3 TRBD1 CASSQVRQGSTATEAFF TGCGCCAGCAGCCAGGTTAGACAGGGTTCCACGGCCACTGAAGCTTTCTTT
NA TRBJ1-3 TRBV9 NA CASSDGPDFSGNTIYF TGTGCCAGCAGCGACGGACCGGACTTCTCTGGAAACACCATATATTTT
NA TRBJ2-7 TRBV5-4 NA CASSLVGGYEQYF TGTGCCAGCAGCTTGGTAGGGGGCTACGAGCAGTACTTC
NA TRBJ2-7 TRBV7-2 TRBD2 CASSLGGSGMEQYF TGTGCCAGCAGCTTAGGCGGTAGCGGGATGGAGCAGTACTTC
NA TRBJ1-2 TRBV6-5 NA CASRTIDRRNYGYTF TGTGCCAGCAGAACCATAGACAGGCGTAACTATGGCTACACCTTC
few TRBJ2-5 TRBV5-1 TRBD1 CASSPQGQGVETQYF TGCGCCAGCAGCCCCCAAGGACAGGGGGTTGAGACCCAGTACTTC